The entry below describes one T cell receptor (beta chain). Its specific antigen is unknown. At one of its ends the junction is not consistent with the germline gene, which may arise from a read error. This record belongs to a study of molecular identifiers for immune sequencing clone quantification (dated by TCRdb to 2016 to 2019). Context from the whole study: For a replicate experiment, RNA from around 20,000 or 99,000 naive CD8 T cells was divided into five aliquots, of which four were sequenced. This methods study used CD8 T cells to benchmark TCR RNA copy counting and molecular-identifier clustering-based TCR repertoire sequencing (MIDCIRS). The research as a whole found: In CMV-specific effector cells, clones with more than 20 RNA copies accounted for over 99% of molecules, whereas in naive cells such clones accounted for under 1%. The naive libraries included spiked-in Jurkat TCR RNA (roughly eleven copies' worth), and this Jurkat TCR RNA is not part of the donor repertoire. Modeling indicated around 2.7 TCR RNA copies recovered per cell, compared with about 10 by digital PCR, which implies a capture efficiency of approximately 29%. When barcode sub-clustering was not used, chimeric consensus sequences inflated TCR diversity, with chimeras reaching as high as 47%. Spiked-in Jurkat TCR RNA equivalent to a single cell was reported to be detectable even among some 910,000 naive CD8 T cells. Highly expanded clone sizes could be underestimated if identical TCR molecules share a barcode.

Libraries came from PCR. These reads were obtained on an Illumina HiSeq 4000. Bulk TCR libraries were prepared as previously described, using TCR primers listed in Table S5. Purification of total RNA was performed with the Qiagen AllPrep DNA/RNA kit. Before analysis, reads from multiple sequencing runs of the same library were pooled. Turning to the authors' computational methods: Reads were retained only if their TCR constant sequence matched exactly, and those retained reads were trimmed to 150 nt and grouped according to their 12-nt molecular barcodes. Reads inside each barcode group were sub-clustered using a 15% Levenshtein threshold, and a quality-weighted consensus sequence was constructed for each RNA molecule. Non-functional sequences were removed, as were lower-count sequences one edit away from another. Based on a fit of two negative binomial distributions, barcode sub-clusters having less than 20% of the maximum read count were discarded. Through fastp at Q25 and MiXCR, TCRdb rebuilt clones from the public reads, retaining in-frame beta chains. CDR3 protein duplicates are merged, each entry listing the most common genes and DNA. The authors' filters were not applied to this entry. The sample table lists some 320,000 distinct CDR3 sequences, 20% to 25% of them with a count of one. The leading ten clones occupy approximately 0.8% of the sample.

Naive CD8 T cell libraries were made from approximately 20,000 to 1,000,000 sorted cells using 10%, 30% or 50% of purified RNA. Naive CD8 T cells, defined as CD8+CD4-CCR7+CD45RA+, were FACS-sorted into RLT Plus buffer on a BD FACSAria II. To test detection sensitivity, Jurkat RNA equivalent to roughly nine TCR copies was spiked into samples of roughly 18,000-1,000,000 naive CD8 T cells. CD8 T cells were enriched using RosetteSep CD8+ T Cell Enrichment Cocktail and Ficoll-Paque, and the enriched cells then underwent ACK red cell lysis. Reading from cysteine to phenylalanine, the CDR3 counts 15 amino acids. Of the read, only the CDR3 DNA is kept; its 45 bases are in frame from base 1. The germline V gene gives CDR1 as SGHAT and CDR2 as FQNNGV.

This clonotype originated in a human donor in good health. Some libraries in this study had Jurkat cell RNA spiked in. Rearrangement joined TRBV11-2 to TRBJ2-7; TRBD2 fits 7 bases in the junction. Source material: naive CD8+ T cells from blood, with Jurkat cell RNA spiked in. The cell subset or site label of this sample denotes: FACS-sorted CD8+CD4-CCR7+CD45RA+ naive T cells. The CDR3 protein sequence reads: CAGSLGGSSSYEQYF. The DNA sequence follows: TGTGCCGGCAGCCTGGGGGGGTCGAGCTCCTACGAGCAGTACTTC.